Listed below are T cell receptor beta chains from one sample, sequenced in a study of blood T cells in healthy people across ages. TCRdb re-derived calls from the 5' RACE reads in MiXCR, one entry per CDR3 protein. Of approximately 1.5 million distinct CDR3 sequences in the sample, roughly 32% were seen once. The sequenced sample was blood. The source of these receptors is a woman in her thirties in good health. CDR3s leave out the opening cysteine and the closing phenylalanine or tryptophan.

>10|TRBV12-3/TRBV12-4
ASMDRVPEQF
>12|TRBV27
ASSPGRVNEKLF
>12|TRBV4-1
ASSQVVEFNEQF
>14|TRBV7-6
AGSLEASGGSNEQF
>14|TRBV15
ATSREGQGVTDTQY
>13|TRBV2
ASPTGPSITGELF
>14|TRBV12-3/TRBV12-4
ASSFGTGLIAGELF
>15|TRBV7-8
ASSPNPQGVSTDTQY
>11|TRBV20-1
SASLAGLETQY
>13|TRBV7-9
ASSSVAGNAYEQY
>14|TRBV9
ASSPRDRVLNTEAF
>14|TRBV13
ASSLGRDDGCYEQY
>12|TRBV6-6
ASSYSTGMETQY
>10|TRBV30
AWSAKGYEQY
>17|TRBV4-1
ASSQRNGQGLSVNSPLH
>14|TRBV28
ASREGGPSYNSPLH
>12|TRBV4-1
ASSGQGVTGELF
>12|TRBV27
ASSSTGVTYEQY
>13|TRBV2
ASRWGTAASYEQY
>14|TRBV6-6
ASSKTSGGAVETQY
>11|TRBV6-1
ASSERVADTQY
>12|TRBV5-1
ASSLGVLDYGYT
>13|TRBV2
ASRASSGSGNEQF
>11|TRBV6-1
ASTTGQYNEQF
>13|TRBV5-6
ASSLVGMGTDTQY
>15|TRBV11-3
ASSKGLAGPAGETQY
>14|TRBV29-1
SVEGREGGSLNIQY
>13|TRBV14
ASSRSSGLGYEQY
>10|TRBV20-1
SARTGTQPQH
>12|TRBV7-2
ASSLSRYTDTQY
>14|TRBV5-1
ASSLPSGGMTDTQY
>12|TRBV21-1
TSRGRSGANVLT
>11|TRBV29-1
SVAQGGNYGYT
>10|TRBV29-1
SGGQGIYEQY
>10|TRBV4-2
ASSQGYKEQF
>12|TRBV10-3
TISEPTRGLEAF
>11|TRBV20-1
SAGTGAGNEQF
>11|TRBV6-6
ASSYVGGYGYT
>11|TRBV2
ASSESSLGGAF
>13|TRBV20-1
SATDPGLAGYEQY
>9|TRBV29-1
SVAFGAEAF
>13|TRBV2
AGGLAGEAYNEQF
>14|TRBV5-6
ASSLDGQGRNYGYT
>11|TRBV5-5
ASSTENTDTQY
>13|TRBV5-1
ASLPLGVGGETQY
>12|TRBV5-1
ASSAAEAYNEQF
>11|TRBV9
ASSVGDGYGYT
>14|TRBV28
ASSPLTDSLTYEQY
>12|TRBV20-1
SASRPGKGLEQF